This passage covers 9 T cell receptor beta chains from one sample sequenced in a study of a mutant IDH1 vaccine in newly diagnosed glioma. Their antigens remain unidentified. Sequencing was performed with immunoSEQ multiplex PCR; in TCRdb, only in-frame clones are kept and a portion is missing. The data contain around 70,000 clones, around 86% of them singletons. Time point of the sample: week 35, safety follow-up. Doses of 300 ug of mutant IDH1 20-mer peptide were given with topical imiquimod. This sample comprised PBMCs, obtained from a glioma patient whose treatment included an IDH1 peptide vaccine. The receptors stem from a man aged 30-40 years with glioma.

The rearrangement joins TRBV27 to TRBJ1-6, with unresolved D. V shed 3 bases and J shed 10 bases, with 16 bases lying between them. In germline, CDR1 is MNHEY, CDR2 SMNVEV (reference sequence). The CDR3 has 15 residues. The CDR3 coding sequence is TGTGCCAGCAGTTTTTCAGACTACTCGGGGTCACCCCTCCACTTT. Amino acids: CASSFSDYSGSPLHF.

The V and J genes are TRBV6-1 and TRBJ1-5; D remains unclear. V was clipped by 2 bases and J by 6 bases, with 8 bases between them. CDR1 is MNHNS, CDR2 SASEGT, per germline. This CDR3 comprises 13 residues. The CDR3 protein is CASSEQKGQPQHF. The CDR3 DNA reads TGTGCCAGCAGTGAACAGAAAGGTCAGCCCCAGCATTTT.

This chain connects TRBV19 to TRBJ1-3; D is possibly TRBD1 (6 bases). There are 15 residues in the CDR3. Trimming removed 8 bases at V and 2 bases at J, with 16 bases between. Germline loops: CDR1 LNHDA, CDR2 SQIVND (reference sequence). CDR3 loop: CASGGHPRPGNTIYF. The CDR3 DNA reads TGTGCCAGTGGGGGACACCCACGACCTGGAAACACCATATATTTT.

This rearrangement joins TRBV18 to TRBJ1-3, with TRBD1 identical over 7 bases. The CDR3 spans 15 residues. In germline, CDR1 is KGHSH, CDR2 LQKENI. V was clipped by 3 bases and J by 0 bases; unmatched bases: 2. The CDR3 reads CASSPDRLSGNTIYF. The CDR3 DNA reads TGTGCCAGCTCACCGGACAGGCTCTCTGGAAACACCATATATTTT.

This chain joins TRBV5-1 and TRBJ2-7, with D possibly called TRBD1 or TRBD2 (5 bases each). Trimming took 0 bases from V and 1 from J, leaving 17 bases between them. The CDR3 loop spans 17 amino acids. From germline, CDR1 is SGHRS and CDR2 YFSETQ. The CDR3: CASSLGQGEGLSYEQYF. The CDR3 nucleotides read TGCGCCAGCAGCTTGGGGCAGGGAGAAGGCTTGTCCTACGAGCAGTACTTC.

This chain connects TRBV28 to TRBJ1-1; D gene ambiguous. V was cut by 6 bases and J by 0 bases, with 2 bases left in between. The length of the CDR3 is 11 residues. Germline values: CDR1 MDHEN, CDR2 SYDVKM. The CDR3 here is CASSVNTEAFF. Written as DNA, the CDR3 is TGTGCCAGCAGCGTGAACACTGAAGCTTTCTTT.

The V and J genes are TRBV28 and TRBJ1-1; D is unclear. V lost 4 bases, J lost 0 bases, and 12 bases lay in between. The CDR3 length is 15 residues. Germline V lookup: CDR1 MDHEN, CDR2 SYDVKM. The CDR3 sequence is CASSSPTLVNTEAFF. The CDR3 DNA reads as TGTGCCAGCAGTTCCCCAACCCTGGTGAACACTGAAGCTTTCTTT.

For this clone: Relative to the germline gene, one junction end is altered; a read error may explain this. The genes are TRBV4-2 and TRBJ1-5, with D maybe TRBD1 (5 bases). CDR3 length: 14 residues. Germline V gives CDR1 LGHNA, CDR2 YNFKEQ. DNA of the CDR3: TGTGCCAACAGCCAAGAGGTAGGGGATCAGCCCCAGCATTTT. This encodes CANSQEVGDQPQHF.

This clone came up a few times. The J gene is TRBJ2-5, the V gene TRBV5-8, with D possibly TRBD1 on 5 matching bases. This CDR3 spans 13 amino acids. The germline V and J ends were trimmed by 5 bases and 2 bases, with 10 bases remaining between them. The germline V gene encodes CDR1 SGHTS and CDR2 YDEGEE. This chain's CDR3 is CASSWYRQETQYF. The CDR3 DNA reads TGTGCCAGCAGTTGGTACAGGCAAGAGACCCAGTACTTC.